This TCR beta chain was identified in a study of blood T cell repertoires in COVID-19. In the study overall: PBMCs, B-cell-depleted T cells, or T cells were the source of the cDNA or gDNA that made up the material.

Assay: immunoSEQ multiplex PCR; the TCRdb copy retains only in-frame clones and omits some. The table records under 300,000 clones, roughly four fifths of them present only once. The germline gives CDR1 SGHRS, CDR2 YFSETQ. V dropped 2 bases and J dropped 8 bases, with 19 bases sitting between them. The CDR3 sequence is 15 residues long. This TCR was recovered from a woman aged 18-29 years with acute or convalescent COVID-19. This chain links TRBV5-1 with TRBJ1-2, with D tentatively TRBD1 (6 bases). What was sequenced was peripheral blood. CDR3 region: CASSLANPGDGGYTF. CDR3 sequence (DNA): TGCGCCAGCAGCTTAGCAAACCCAGGGGACGGGGGCTACACCTTC. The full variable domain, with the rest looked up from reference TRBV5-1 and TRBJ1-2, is KAGVTQTPRYLIKTRGQQVTLSCSPISGHRSVSWYQQTPGQGLQFLFEYFSETQRNKGNFPGRFSGRQFSNSRSEMNVSTLELGDSALYLCASSLANPGDGGYTFGSGTRLTVV.